This entry concerns a single TCR beta chain. The data were produced by immunoSEQ multiplex PCR, yet TCRdb's version contains in-frame clones alone and is incomplete. The sample shows around 52,000 clones, 82% of them seen only once. The V end lost 5 bases, the J end lost 7 bases, and 15 bases lay between the germline ends. The CDR3 runs 13 residues. Per the germline V gene, CDR1 is KGHSH and CDR2 is LQKENI. These data are taken from a study of blood T cell repertoires in COVID-19. Sequencing was carried out using peripheral blood. This TCR came from an elderly woman with acute or convalescent COVID-19. The chain couples TRBV18 to TRBJ2-7, with TRBD1 as a possible D gene (6 bases). CDR3 sequence reads: CASSGGDYGEQYF. CDR3 nucleotide sequence: TGTGCCAGCTCAGGGGGCGACTACGGGGAGCAGTACTTC.